A selection of T cell receptor beta chains follows, all from one sample in a study of CD8+CD57+ T cells in acquired aplastic anemia. TCRdb recomputed calls from the reads with MiXCR, one row per CDR3 protein. Of 200,000 to 250,000 distinct CDR3 sequences listed, approximately 51% are singletons. Sequencing was performed on sorted CD4+, CD8+, or CD8+CD57+ T cells (not recorded which) from PBMCs. The origin of the receptors is a human donor with aplastic anemia. CDR3s include the opening cysteine and the closing phenylalanine or tryptophan. The D gene is left open where the match is weak. Not every row has a clone size; where given, it reads once, few, many or a size class.

>-|TRBJ2-1|few|TRBV12-3/TRBV12-4
CASSPRDKAGNEQFF
TGTGCCAGCAGCCCCCGGGACAAGGCGGGAAATGAGCAGTTCTTC
>-|TRBJ1-5|once|TRBV2
CASSGGQNSNQPQHF
TGTGCCAGCAGTGGGGGCCAGAATAGCAATCAGCCCCAGCATTTT
>TRBD2|TRBJ2-3|-|TRBV7-3
CASSRTSGGSPDTQYF
TGTGCCAGCAGCCGGACTAGCGGGGGGTCCCCAGATACGCAGTATTTT
>-|TRBJ2-7|-|TRBV3-1
CASSPGLLAGNMGEQYF
TGTGCCAGCAGCCCAGGCCTGTTAGCCGGGAACATGGGAGAGCAGTACTTC
>-|TRBJ2-1|-|TRBV19
CASSLRQLNEQLF
TGTGCCAGTAGTCTCCGACAGCTCAATGAGCAGCTCTTC
>-|TRBJ2-7|-|TRBV2
CASSVGRESYEQYF
TGTGCCAGCAGTGTGGGAAGGGAGTCCTACGAGCAGTACTTC
>-|TRBJ2-7|-|TRBV11-2
CASSLGGSYNEQYF
TGTGCCAGCAGCTTAGGCGGGTCCTACAATGAGCAGTACTTC
>-|TRBJ1-2|-|TRBV29-1
CSVVSGFGYTF
TGCAGCGTTGTATCCGGGTTCGGCTACACCTTC
>TRBD1|TRBJ1-3|once|TRBV10-3
CAISLGQGGDTGNTIYF
TGTGCCATCAGCCTCGGACAGGGAGGGGACACTGGAAACACCATATATTTT
>TRBD1|TRBJ2-5|-|TRBV7-3
CASSSQGTALNQETQYF
TGTGCCAGCAGCTCTCAGGGGACAGCACTAAACCAAGAGACCCAGTACTTC
>TRBD2|TRBJ2-3|once|TRBV15
CATSDLTSGGAPDTQYF
TGTGCCACCAGCGACCTGACTAGCGGGGGGGCCCCCGATACGCAGTATTTT
>-|TRBJ1-5|many|TRBV5-1
CASSLEGRDGQPQHF
TGCGCCAGCAGCTTGGAGGGCAGGGATGGTCAGCCCCAGCATTTT
>TRBD1|TRBJ1-2|-|TRBV29-1
CSGQANYGYTF
TGCAGTGGACAGGCTAACTATGGCTACACCTTC
>TRBD1|TRBJ1-4|few|TRBV6-5
CASSWDRENEKLFF
TGTGCCAGCAGTTGGGACAGGGAGAATGAAAAACTGTTTTTT
>TRBD2|TRBJ2-7|-|TRBV7-2
CASSRPSGGAYEQYF
TGTGCCAGCAGCCGGCCTAGCGGGGGGGCCTACGAGCAGTACTTC
>TRBD1|TRBJ2-7|many|TRBV5-4
CASSLVGTAYEQYF
TGTGCCAGCAGCTTGGTGGGGACAGCCTACGAGCAGTACTTC
>-|TRBJ1-2|many|TRBV10-3
CAIGRDGGYTF
TGTGCCATCGGGCGGGACGGTGGCTACACCTTC
>-|TRBJ2-7|-|TRBV7-3
CASSAVGSGEQYF
TGTGCCAGCAGCGCAGTCGGGTCTGGGGAGCAGTACTTC
>-|TRBJ1-1|-|TRBV15
CATSRGDGNTEAFF
TGTGCCACCAGCAGGGGGGACGGGAACACTGAAGCTTTCTTT
>TRBD1|TRBJ2-2|-|TRBV5-5
CASSIGQGLMAGELFF
TGTGCCAGCAGCATTGGACAGGGTCTGATGGCCGGGGAGCTGTTTTTT
>-|TRBJ2-7|few|TRBV2
CAISGTGLYEQYF
TGTGCCATCAGCGGGACAGGTCTCTACGAGCAGTACTTC
>-|TRBJ2-3|many|TRBV7-2
CASMGGGTQYF
TGTGCCAGCATGGGGGGTGGTACGCAGTATTTT
>-|TRBJ1-1|-|TRBV2
CASSVRGGTEAFF
TGTGCCAGCAGCGTCCGGGGAGGCACTGAAGCTTTCTTT
>TRBD1|TRBJ2-7|-|TRBV10-3
CAISGQGRSYEQYF
TGTGCCATCAGCGGACAGGGGAGGTCTTACGAGCAGTACTTC
>-|TRBJ1-1|-|TRBV12-3/TRBV12-4
CASSQDSNTEAFF
TGTGCCAGCTCTCAAGATTCGAACACTGAAGCTTTCTTT
>-|TRBJ2-7|many|TRBV19
CASQPKGGEQYF
TGTGCCAGCCAGCCGAAGGGGGGAGAGCAGTACTTC
>TRBD1|TRBJ2-1|-|TRBV20-1
CSASYGQGYNEQFF
TGCAGTGCTAGCTACGGACAGGGGTACAATGAGCAGTTCTTC
>-|TRBJ2-7|many|TRBV12-5
CASGLSDRYYEQYF
TGTGCTAGTGGTTTGTCGGACCGCTACTACGAGCAGTACTTC
>-|TRBJ2-5|many|TRBV19
CASSLALTGHTGRETQYF
TGTGCCAGTAGCCTAGCCCTCACGGGACACACCGGGCGGGAGACCCAGTACTTC
>-|TRBJ1-1|-|TRBV19
CASSGTLNTEAFF
TGCGCCAGCAGCGGGACACTTAACACTGAAGCTTTCTTT
>TRBD2|TRBJ2-7|-|TRBV25-1
CASSPTDMPRAGGLYEQYF
TGTGCCAGCTCACCCACCGACATGCCCCGTGCGGGGGGGCTGTACGAGCAGTACTTC
>TRBD2|TRBJ2-1|many|TRBV10-3
CAISEGVASGNEQFF
TGTGCCATCAGTGAGGGGGTGGCTAGCGGGAATGAGCAGTTCTTC
>TRBD1|TRBJ2-3|few|TRBV7-8
CASRLRQGESDTQYF
TGTGCCAGCAGACTTCGACAGGGGGAGTCAGATACGCAGTATTTT
>TRBD1|TRBJ2-3|few|TRBV7-9
CASSPGTGPATSTDTQYF
TGTGCCAGCAGCCCAGGGACAGGTCCAGCTACTAGCACAGATACGCAGTATTTT
>-|TRBJ1-4|-|TRBV19
CASSRSYLINEKLFF
TGTGCCAGTAGTCGGAGCTACCTTATTAATGAAAAACTGTTTTTT
>TRBD1|TRBJ2-1|many|TRBV11-3
CASARDRGYNEQFF
TGTGCCAGCGCCCGGGACAGGGGATACAATGAGCAGTTCTTC
>-|TRBJ2-7|-|TRBV9
CASSATPGTYEQYF
TGTGCCAGCAGCGCCACACCGGGGACCTACGAGCAGTACTTC
>TRBD1|TRBJ1-2|-|TRBV5-1
CASSAGTGAVEGYGYTF
TGCGCCAGCAGCGCCGGGACAGGGGCTGTGGAGGGCTATGGCTACACCTTC
>-|TRBJ1-5|many|TRBV24-1
CATSDLQVSPGNQPQHF
TGTGCCACCAGTGATTTGCAAGTGTCCCCCGGCAATCAGCCCCAGCATTTT